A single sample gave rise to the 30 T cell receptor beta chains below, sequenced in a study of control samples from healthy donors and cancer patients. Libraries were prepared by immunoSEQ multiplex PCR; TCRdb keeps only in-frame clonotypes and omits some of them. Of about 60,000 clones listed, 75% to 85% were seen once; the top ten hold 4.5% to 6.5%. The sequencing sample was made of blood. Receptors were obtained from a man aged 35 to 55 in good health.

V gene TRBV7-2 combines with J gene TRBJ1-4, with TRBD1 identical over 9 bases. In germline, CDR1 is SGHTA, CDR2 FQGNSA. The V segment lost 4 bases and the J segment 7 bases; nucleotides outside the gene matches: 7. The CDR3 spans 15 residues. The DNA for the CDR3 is TGTGCCAGCAGCTCAACCGGGACAGGGACTGAAAAACTGTTTTTT. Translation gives CASSSTGTGTEKLFF.

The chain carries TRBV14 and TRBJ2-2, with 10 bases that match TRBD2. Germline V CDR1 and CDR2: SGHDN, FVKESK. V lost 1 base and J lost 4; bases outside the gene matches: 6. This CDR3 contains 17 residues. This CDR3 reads CASSQGLAGAITGELFF. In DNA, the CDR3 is TGTGCCAGCAGCCAAGGTCTAGCGGGAGCGATCACCGGGGAGCTGTTTTTT.

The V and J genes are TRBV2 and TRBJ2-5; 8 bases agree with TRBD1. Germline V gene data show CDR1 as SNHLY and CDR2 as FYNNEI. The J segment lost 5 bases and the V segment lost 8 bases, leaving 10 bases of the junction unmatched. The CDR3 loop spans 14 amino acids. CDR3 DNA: TGTGCCAGCCTGCGGACAGGGCGAGCGGAGACCCAGTACTTC. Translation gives CASLRTGRAETQYF.

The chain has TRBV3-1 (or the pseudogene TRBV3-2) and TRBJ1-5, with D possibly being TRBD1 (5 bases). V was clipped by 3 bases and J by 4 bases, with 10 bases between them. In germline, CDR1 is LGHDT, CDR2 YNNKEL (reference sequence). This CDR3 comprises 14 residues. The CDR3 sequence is CASSQGGGNQPQHF. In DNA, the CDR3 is TGTGCCAGCAGCCAGGGGGGTGGTAATCAGCCCCAGCATTTT.

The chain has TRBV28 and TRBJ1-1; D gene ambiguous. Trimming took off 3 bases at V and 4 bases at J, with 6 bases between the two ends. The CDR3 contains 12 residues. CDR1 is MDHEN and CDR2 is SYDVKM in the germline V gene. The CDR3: CASSFYGTEAFF. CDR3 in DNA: TGTGCCAGCAGTTTTTATGGCACTGAAGCTTTCTTT.

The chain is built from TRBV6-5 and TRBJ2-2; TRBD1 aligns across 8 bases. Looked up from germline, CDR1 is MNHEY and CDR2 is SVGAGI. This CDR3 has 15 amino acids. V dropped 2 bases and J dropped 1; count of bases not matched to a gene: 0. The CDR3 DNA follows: TGTGCCAGCAGTTACACAGGGGGGAACACCGGGGAGCTGTTTTTT. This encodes CASSYTGGNTGELFF.

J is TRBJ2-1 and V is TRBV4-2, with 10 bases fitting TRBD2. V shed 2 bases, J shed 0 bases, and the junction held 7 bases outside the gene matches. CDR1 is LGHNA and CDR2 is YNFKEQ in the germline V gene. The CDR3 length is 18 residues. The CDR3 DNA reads TGTGCCAGCAGCCAATTTCCTAGCGGGAGCCTCTCCTACAATGAGCAGTTCTTC. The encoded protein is CASSQFPSGSLSYNEQFF.

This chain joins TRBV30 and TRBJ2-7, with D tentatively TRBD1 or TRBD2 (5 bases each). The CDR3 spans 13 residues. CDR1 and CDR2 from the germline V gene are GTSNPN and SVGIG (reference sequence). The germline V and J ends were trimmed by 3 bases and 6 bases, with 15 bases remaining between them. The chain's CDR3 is CAWRPGNGGEQYF. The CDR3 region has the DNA TGTGCCTGGAGGCCGGGAAATGGGGGCGAGCAGTACTTC.

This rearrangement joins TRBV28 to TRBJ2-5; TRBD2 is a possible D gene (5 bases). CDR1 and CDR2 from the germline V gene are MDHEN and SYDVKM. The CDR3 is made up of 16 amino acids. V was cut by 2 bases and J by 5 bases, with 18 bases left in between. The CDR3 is CASSLKLVGSGETQYF. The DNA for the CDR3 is TGTGCCAGCAGTTTAAAGCTAGTAGGTTCGGGGGAGACCCAGTACTTC.

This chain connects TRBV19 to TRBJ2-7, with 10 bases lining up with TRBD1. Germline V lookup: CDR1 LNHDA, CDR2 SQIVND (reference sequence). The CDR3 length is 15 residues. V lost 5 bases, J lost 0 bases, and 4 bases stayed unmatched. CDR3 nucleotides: TGTGCCAGTAGTTGGGGGGACAGGGGCTCCTACGAGCAGTACTTC. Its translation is CASSWGDRGSYEQYF.

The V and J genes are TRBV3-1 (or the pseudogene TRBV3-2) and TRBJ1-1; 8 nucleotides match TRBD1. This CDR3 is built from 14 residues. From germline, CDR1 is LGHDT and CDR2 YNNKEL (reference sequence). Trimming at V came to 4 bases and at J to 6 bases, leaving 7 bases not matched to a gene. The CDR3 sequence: CASSPRAGGSEAFF. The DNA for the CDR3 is TGTGCCAGCAGCCCTCGGGCAGGGGGCTCTGAAGCTTTCTTT.

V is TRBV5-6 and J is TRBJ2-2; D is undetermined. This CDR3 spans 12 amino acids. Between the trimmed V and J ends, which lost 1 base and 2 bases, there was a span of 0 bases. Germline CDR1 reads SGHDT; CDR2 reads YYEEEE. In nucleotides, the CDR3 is TGTGCCAGCAGCTTGAACACCGGGGAGCTGTTTTTT. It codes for CASSLNTGELFF.

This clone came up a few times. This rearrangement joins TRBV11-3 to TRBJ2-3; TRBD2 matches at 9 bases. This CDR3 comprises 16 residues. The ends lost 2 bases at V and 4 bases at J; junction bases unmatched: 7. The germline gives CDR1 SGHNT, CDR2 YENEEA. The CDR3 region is CASSLFNSGSPDTQYF. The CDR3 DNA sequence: TGTGCCAGCAGCTTATTTAATAGCGGGAGCCCAGATACGCAGTATTTT.

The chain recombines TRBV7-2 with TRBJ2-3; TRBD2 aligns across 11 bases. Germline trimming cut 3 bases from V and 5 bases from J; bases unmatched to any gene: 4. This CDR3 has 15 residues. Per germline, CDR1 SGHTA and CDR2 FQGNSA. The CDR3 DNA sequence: TGTGCCAGCAGCTTTGTCCTAGCGGGAGGAGATACGCAGTATTTT. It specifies CASSFVLAGGDTQYF.

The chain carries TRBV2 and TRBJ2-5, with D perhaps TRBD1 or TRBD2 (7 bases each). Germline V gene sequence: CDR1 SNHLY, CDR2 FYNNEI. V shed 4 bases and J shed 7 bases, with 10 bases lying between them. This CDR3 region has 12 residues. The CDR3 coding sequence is TGTGCCAGCAGTGTCAGGGGGGGGACCCAGTACTTC. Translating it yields CASSVRGGTQYF.

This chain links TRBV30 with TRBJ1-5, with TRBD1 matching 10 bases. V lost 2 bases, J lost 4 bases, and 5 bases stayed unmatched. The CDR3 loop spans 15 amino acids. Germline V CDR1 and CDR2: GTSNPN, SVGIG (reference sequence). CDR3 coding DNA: TGTGCCTGGAGTTTACGGACAGGGGGAAATCAGCCCCAGCATTTT. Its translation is CAWSLRTGGNQPQHF.

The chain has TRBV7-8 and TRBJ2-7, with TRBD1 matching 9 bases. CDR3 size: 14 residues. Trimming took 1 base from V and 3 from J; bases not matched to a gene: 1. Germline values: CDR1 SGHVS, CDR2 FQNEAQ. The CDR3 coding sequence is TGTGCCAGCAGCTTAGGACAGGGGGGCTACGAGCAGTACTTC. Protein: CASSLGQGGYEQYF.

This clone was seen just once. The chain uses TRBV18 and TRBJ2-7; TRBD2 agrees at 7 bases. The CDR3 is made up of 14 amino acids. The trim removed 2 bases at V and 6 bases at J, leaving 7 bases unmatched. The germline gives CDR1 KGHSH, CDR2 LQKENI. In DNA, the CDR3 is TGTGCCAGCTCACCAAGGCTAGCGGTCGGCGAGCAGTACTTC. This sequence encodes CASSPRLAVGEQYF.

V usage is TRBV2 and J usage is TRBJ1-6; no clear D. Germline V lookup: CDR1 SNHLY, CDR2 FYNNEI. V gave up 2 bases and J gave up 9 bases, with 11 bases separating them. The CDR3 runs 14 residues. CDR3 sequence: CASSELSPVSPLHF. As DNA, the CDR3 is TGTGCCAGCAGTGAACTTTCCCCAGTTTCACCCCTCCACTTT.

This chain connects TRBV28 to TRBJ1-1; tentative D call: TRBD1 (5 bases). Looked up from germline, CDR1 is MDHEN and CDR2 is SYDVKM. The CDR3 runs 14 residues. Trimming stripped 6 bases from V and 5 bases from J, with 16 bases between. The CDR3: CASSLPGGRTEAFF. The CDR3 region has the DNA TGTGCCAGCAGCCTACCTGGGGGGAGGACTGAAGCTTTCTTT.

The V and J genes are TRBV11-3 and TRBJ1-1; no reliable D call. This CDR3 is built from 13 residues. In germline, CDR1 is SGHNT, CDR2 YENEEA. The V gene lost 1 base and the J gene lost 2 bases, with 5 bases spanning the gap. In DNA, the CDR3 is TGTGCCAGCAGCTTAGGGCCCAACACTGAAGCTTTCTTT. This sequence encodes CASSLGPNTEAFF. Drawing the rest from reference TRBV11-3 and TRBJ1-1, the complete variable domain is EAGVVQSPRYKIIEKKQPVAFWCNPISGHNTLYWYLQNLGQGPELLIRYENEEAVDDSQLPKDRFSAERLKGVDSTLKIQPAELGDSAVYLCASSLGPNTEAFFGQGTRLTVV.

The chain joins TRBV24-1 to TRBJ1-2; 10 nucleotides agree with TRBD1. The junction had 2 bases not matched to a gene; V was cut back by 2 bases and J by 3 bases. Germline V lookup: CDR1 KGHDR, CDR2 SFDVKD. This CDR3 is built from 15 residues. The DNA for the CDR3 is TGTGCCACCAGTGATTGGGACAGGGGCGACTATGGCTACACCTTC. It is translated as CATSDWDRGDYGYTF.

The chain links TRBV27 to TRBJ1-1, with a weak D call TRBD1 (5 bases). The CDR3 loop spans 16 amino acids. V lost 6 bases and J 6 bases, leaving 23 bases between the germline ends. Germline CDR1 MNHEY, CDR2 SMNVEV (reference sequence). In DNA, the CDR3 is TGTGCCAGCAGCCTAAAGCCAGGGATGGTGCAGCCTGAAGCTTTCTTT. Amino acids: CASSLKPGMVQPEAFF.

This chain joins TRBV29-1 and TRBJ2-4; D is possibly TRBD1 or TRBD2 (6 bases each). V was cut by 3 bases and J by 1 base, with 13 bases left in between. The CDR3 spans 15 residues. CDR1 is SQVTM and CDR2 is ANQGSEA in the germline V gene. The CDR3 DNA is TGCAGCGTTGAGGGCCCGGGGGCGGCCAAAAACATTCAGTACTTC. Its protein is CSVEGPGAAKNIQYF.

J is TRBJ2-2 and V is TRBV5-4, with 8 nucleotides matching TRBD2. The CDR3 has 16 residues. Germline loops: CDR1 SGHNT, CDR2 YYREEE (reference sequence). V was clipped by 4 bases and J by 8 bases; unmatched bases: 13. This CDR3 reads CASSVLGEREFGELFF. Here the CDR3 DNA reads TGTGCCAGCAGCGTCCTCGGGGAGCGGGAGTTTGGGGAGCTGTTTTTT.

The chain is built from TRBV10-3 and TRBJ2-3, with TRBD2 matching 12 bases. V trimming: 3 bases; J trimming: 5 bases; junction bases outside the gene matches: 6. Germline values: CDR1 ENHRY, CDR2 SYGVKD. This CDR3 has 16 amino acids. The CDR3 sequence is CAISDGLAGGGDTQYF. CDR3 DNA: TGTGCCATCAGTGACGGGCTAGCGGGAGGGGGAGATACGCAGTATTTT.

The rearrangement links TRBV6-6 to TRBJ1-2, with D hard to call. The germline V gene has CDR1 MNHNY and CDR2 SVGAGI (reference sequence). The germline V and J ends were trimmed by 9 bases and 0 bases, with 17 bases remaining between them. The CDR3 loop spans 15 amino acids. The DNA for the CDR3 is TGTGCCAGTTTAAAACAGATCCATTCTAACTATGGCTACACCTTC. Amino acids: CASLKQIHSNYGYTF.

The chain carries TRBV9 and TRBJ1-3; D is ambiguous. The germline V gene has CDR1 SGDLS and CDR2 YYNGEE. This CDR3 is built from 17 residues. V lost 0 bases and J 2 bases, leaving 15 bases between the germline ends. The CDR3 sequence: CASSVEPTASAGNTIYF. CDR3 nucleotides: TGTGCCAGCAGCGTAGAACCAACGGCCTCTGCTGGAAACACCATATATTTT.

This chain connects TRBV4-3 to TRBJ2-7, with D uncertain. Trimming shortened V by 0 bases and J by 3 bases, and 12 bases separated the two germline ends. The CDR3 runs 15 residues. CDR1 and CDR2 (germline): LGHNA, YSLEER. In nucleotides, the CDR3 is TGCGCCAGCAGCCAAGATTTTGACTGGTACTACGAGCAGTACTTC. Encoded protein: CASSQDFDWYYEQYF.

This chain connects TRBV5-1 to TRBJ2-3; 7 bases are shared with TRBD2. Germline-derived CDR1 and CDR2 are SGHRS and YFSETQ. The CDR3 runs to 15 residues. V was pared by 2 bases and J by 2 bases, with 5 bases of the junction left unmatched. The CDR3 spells CASSLGLGNTDTQYF. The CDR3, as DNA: TGCGCCAGCAGCTTAGGACTAGGAAACACAGATACGCAGTATTTT.